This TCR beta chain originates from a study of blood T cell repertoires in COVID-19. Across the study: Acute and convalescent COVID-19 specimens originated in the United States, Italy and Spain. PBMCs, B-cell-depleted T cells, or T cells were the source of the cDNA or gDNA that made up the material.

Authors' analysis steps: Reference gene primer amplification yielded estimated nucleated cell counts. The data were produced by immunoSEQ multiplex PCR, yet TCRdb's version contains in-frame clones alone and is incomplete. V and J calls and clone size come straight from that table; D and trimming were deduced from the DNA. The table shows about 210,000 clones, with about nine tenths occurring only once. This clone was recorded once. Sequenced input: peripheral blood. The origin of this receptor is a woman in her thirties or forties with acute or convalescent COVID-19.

CDR3 in DNA: TGCGCCAGCAGGGGCTCAGGGTCCCATGGCTACACCTTC. Protein product: CASRGSGSHGYTF. The chain uses TRBV5-1 and TRBJ1-2, with D possibly matching TRBD1 (5 bases). The V gene lost 5 bases and the J gene lost 6 bases, with 14 bases spanning the gap. CDR1 and CDR2 (germline): SGHRS, YFSETQ. This CDR3 is 13 amino acids long.